This record covers a single T cell receptor (beta chain). Its antigen is unidentified. This CDR3 comprises 15 residues. The J segment lost 2 bases and the V segment lost 5 bases, leaving 10 bases of the junction unmatched. The germline V gene has CDR1 SQVTM and CDR2 ANQGSEA. 60 Vbeta and 13 Jbeta primers were used in PCR. This table comes from immunoSEQ multiplex PCR, and its TCRdb copy is limited to in-frame clones, with some not included. Among tens of thousands of clones, more than 75% were seen once, and the ten largest hold 1.5% to 2%. The source of the sample is a study of cytomegalovirus exposure and HLA in healthy donors. General observations from the study: Later examination showed HLA-associated TCR beta chains had greater clonal expansion than equally common others.

This TCR was sampled from a man younger than 35 in good health and CMV-seronegative. This chain connects TRBV29-1 to TRBJ1-1, with 8 bases aligning to TRBD1. The sample consisted of PBMCs. Written as DNA, the CDR3 is TGCAGCGTTCGAATCAGACAGGGGTCAAACACTGAAGCTTTCTTT. Its translation is CSVRIRQGSNTEAFF.